The rows below give T cell receptor beta chains drawn from one sample of a study of blood T cell repertoires in COVID-19. TCRdb's table, derived via immunoSEQ multiplex PCR, lists solely in-frame clones and lacks some. The table lists under 200,000 clones, more than 65% of them singletons. The sequenced sample consisted of PBMCs or T cells enriched from blood (not recorded which). These receptor sequences come from a woman between 40 and 50 years old with acute COVID-19. Each CDR3 is given with its conserved first and last residue. Fields, in order: V gene, D gene, clone size, J gene, CDR3 protein, CDR3 DNA. The D gene is left open where the match is weak. The size of a clone is reported for some rows only, either as once, few or many, or as a class for expanded clones.

TRBV10-3,TRBD1,few,TRBJ1-1,CAISGTGTNTEAFF,TGTGCCATCAGTGGGACAGGTACAAACACTGAAGCTTTCTTT
TRBV19,TRBD1,NA,TRBJ1-2,CASSPWRGRLGNDYGYTF,TGTGCCAGTAGTCCTTGGAGGGGGCGCTTGGGTAATGACTATGGCTACACCTTC
TRBV18,TRBD1,NA,TRBJ2-1,CASSLGQGITYNEQFF,TGTGCCAGCTCGCTCGGACAGGGAATAACGTACAATGAGCAGTTCTTC
TRBV9,TRBD1,many,TRBJ1-5,CASSGGQGGQPQHF,TGTGCCAGCAGCGGGGGACAGGGCGGACAGCCCCAGCATTTT
TRBV29-1,TRBD1,NA,TRBJ2-1,CSVELGDRGISGYNEQFF,TGCAGCGTTGAGCTCGGGGACAGAGGAATATCGGGCTACAATGAGCAGTTCTTC
TRBV19,NA,NA,TRBJ1-6,CASTTTEGAEAPLHF,TGTGCCAGTACCACAACCGAGGGTGCCGAAGCACCCCTCCACTTT
TRBV2,TRBD1,NA,TRBJ2-7,CASRAGTGGKQYF,TGTGCCAGCAGGGCCGGGACAGGGGGCAAGCAGTACTTC
TRBV3-1/TRBV3-2,TRBD2,few,TRBJ2-4,CASSRGTTPADIQYF,TGTGCCAGCAGCCGCGGGACTACCCCCGCGGACATTCAGTACTTC
TRBV18,NA,NA,TRBJ2-3,CASSPFVGRKDTQYF,TGTGCCAGCTCACCGTTCGTGGGCCGAAAAGATACGCAGTATTTT
TRBV14,NA,NA,TRBJ1-2,CASSPWAFNYGYTF,TGTGCCAGCAGCCCTTGGGCCTTTAACTATGGCTACACCTTC
TRBV30,NA,NA,TRBJ2-5,CAWSVGSGSGETQYF,TGTGCCTGGAGTGTAGGCTCCGGGAGTGGAGAGACCCAGTACTTC
TRBV5-5,TRBD2,NA,TRBJ2-1,CASSQDSGRGWNEQFF,TGTGCCAGCAGCCAGGACTCCGGGAGGGGTTGGAATGAGCAGTTCTTC
TRBV5-1,NA,NA,TRBJ1-1,CASSAWGLRNTEAFF,TGCGCCAGCTCCGCGTGGGGACTTCGGAACACTGAAGCTTTCTTT
TRBV13,NA,NA,TRBJ2-3,CASSLRRTDTQYF,TGTGCCAGCAGCCTGCGCCGCACAGATACGCAGTATTTT
TRBV7-9,NA,NA,TRBJ1-2,CASSLIQGDGYTF,TGTGCCAGCAGTTTAATACAGGGTGATGGCTACACCTTC
TRBV19,TRBD1,NA,TRBJ2-2,CASSSGTGSSTGELFF,TGTGCCAGTAGTTCCGGGACAGGGTCAAGCACCGGGGAGCTGTTTTTT